The T cell receptor beta chain under discussion was sequenced for a study of STAT5B mutations in CD4+ large granular lymphocyte leukemia. Study at large: The CDR3 'QG' motif was associated with a particular HLA allele among healthy donors.

Findings and limits, study-wide: Less than 30% of private leukemic clonotypes occurred rarely in other patients' non-leukemic repertoires. Patient CD4-sorted repertoires stayed more clonal than healthy ones after leukemic-clone removal.

Only in-frame clones appear in the TCRdb table, and some are missing; sequencing was by immunoSEQ multiplex PCR. The sample has about 46,000 clones; about 80% are singletons. The CDR3 consists of 13 residues. The V and J ends lost 0 bases and 0 bases respectively, with 3 bases between them. Germline CDR1 SGHNT, CDR2 YYREEE (reference sequence). Healthy controls were blood donor buffy coats. Worth noting for this clone: The antigen is undetermined.

The TCR was taken from a human donor in good health. Source material: CD4+ T cells from blood buffy coats. This sequence joins TRBV5-4 and TRBJ1-2; D uncertain. The CDR3 bases are TGTGCCAGCAGCTTGGGAGCTAACTATGGCTACACCTTC. It encodes CASSLGANYGYTF.